This TCR beta chain was retrieved from a study of CD8 T cells in Susac syndrome. Random hexamers were used to reverse transcribe 0.5 to 1 ug of RNA. Multiplex immunoSEQ PCR targeted 54 Vbeta and 13 Jbeta TCR beta segments. TCRdb fed the immunoSEQ multiplex PCR reads into MiXCR, producing one record per CDR3 protein. The profile shows approximately 270,000 distinct CDR3 sequences, roughly 95% of them singletons. Specimen: CD4+ T cells from PBMCs. This TCR came from a human donor with multiple sclerosis.

DNA for the CDR3: TGTGCCAGCAGCTTAGAGGAGTATCAGCCCCAGCATTTT. This translates into CASSLEEYQPQHF. The chain has TRBV7-9 and TRBJ1-5; unclear D gene. The CDR3 runs to 13 residues. V dropped 1 base and J dropped 5 bases, with 6 bases sitting between them. Germline values: CDR1 SEHNR, CDR2 FQNEAQ (reference sequence). The full variable domain, completed using reference TRBV7-9 and TRBJ1-5, is DTGVSQNPRHKITKRGQNVTFRCDPISEHNRLYWYRQTLGQGPEFLTYFQNEAQLEKSRLLSDRFSAERPKGSFSTLEIQRTEQGDSAMYLCASSLEEYQPQHFGDGTRLSIL.